This T cell receptor (beta chain) derives from a study of T cell responses to AZD1222 COVID-19 vaccine. Whole-study results and caveats: Donors were chiefly white British, with a greater number of females, and clonal diversity was perhaps underestimated. Only a handful of AZD1222 recipients, five to seven in all, had baseline seropositivity. Targeting of unmutated variant regions was reportedly seen in nearly half of spike-specific TCRs.

Using immunoSEQ multiplex PCR, the repertoire was profiled, and TCRdb retains in-frame clones only, with some absent. The table records more than 90,000 clones, around 89% of them present only once. Concerning this clone itself: Its antigen is unidentified.

Timing groups of about 4 and about 12 weeks for second doses were pooled. This receptor was taken from an adult who received the AZD1222 COVID-19 vaccine. The sample here was peripheral blood, taken 28 days after the second AZD1222 dose.

The CDR3 sequence: CASSFVGVDYGYTF. CDR3 in DNA: TGTGCCAGCAGTTTTGTGGGGGTTGACTATGGCTACACCTTC. The chain combines TRBV28 with TRBJ1-2, with TRBD1 as a possible D gene (5 bases). This CDR3 comprises 14 residues. Germline V gives CDR1 MDHEN, CDR2 SYDVKM. Trimming shortened V by 3 bases and J by 3 bases, and 11 bases separated the two germline ends.